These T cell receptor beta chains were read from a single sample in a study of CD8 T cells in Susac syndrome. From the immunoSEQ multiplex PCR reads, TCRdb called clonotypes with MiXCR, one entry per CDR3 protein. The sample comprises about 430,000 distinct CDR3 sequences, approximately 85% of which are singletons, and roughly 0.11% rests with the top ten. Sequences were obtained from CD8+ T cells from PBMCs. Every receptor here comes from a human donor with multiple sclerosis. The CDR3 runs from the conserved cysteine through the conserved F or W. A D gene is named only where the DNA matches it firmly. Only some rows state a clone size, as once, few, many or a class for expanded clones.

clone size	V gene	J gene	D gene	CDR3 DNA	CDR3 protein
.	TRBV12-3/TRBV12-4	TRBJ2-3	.	TGTGCCAGCACCCCTGGAGATACGCAGTATTTT	CASTPGDTQYF
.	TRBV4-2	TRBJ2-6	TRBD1	TGTGCCAGCAGCCATCCCAGGGGGTTTGGGGCCAACGTCCTGACTTTC	CASSHPRGFGANVLTF
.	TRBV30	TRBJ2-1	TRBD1	TGTGCCTGGAGTGTATACCGACAGGGGAATGAGCAGTTCTTC	CAWSVYRQGNEQFF
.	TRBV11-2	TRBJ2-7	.	TGTGCCAGCAGTCCATGGGACCCACGGGGGGAGCAGTACTTC	CASSPWDPRGEQYF
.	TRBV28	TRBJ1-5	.	TGTGCCAGCAGACTACCCCGGGGGGCACATCAGCCCCAGCATTTT	CASRLPRGAHQPQHF
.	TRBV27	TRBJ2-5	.	TGTGCCAGCAGTTTCCAGGGAGGCCAAGAGACCCAGTACTTC	CASSFQGGQETQYF
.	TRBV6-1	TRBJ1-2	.	TGTGCCAGCAGTGATGAGGGGGGCTACACCTTC	CASSDEGGYTF
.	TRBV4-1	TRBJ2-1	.	TGCGCCAGCAGCCTTACAGGTTCAAACTCCTACAATGAGCAGTTCTTC	CASSLTGSNSYNEQFF
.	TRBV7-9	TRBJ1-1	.	TGTGCCAGCAGCTTATCCAGGGAAGAGGGGAACACTGAAGCTTTCTTT	CASSLSREEGNTEAFF
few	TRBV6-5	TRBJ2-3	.	TGTGCCAGCAGTTACGTCGGGGACGCAGATACGCAGTATTTT	CASSYVGDADTQYF
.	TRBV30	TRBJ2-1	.	TGTGCCTGGAGTCGGTCCGGGGATGAGCAGTTCTTC	CAWSRSGDEQFF
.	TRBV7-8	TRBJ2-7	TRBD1	TGTGCCAGCAGCTCTGAACAGGGGAAGTACTTC	CASSSEQGKYF
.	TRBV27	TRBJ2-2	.	TGTGCCAGCAGTTTATCCTTTCCCGGGATCAACACCGGGGAGCTGTTTTTT	CASSLSFPGINTGELFF
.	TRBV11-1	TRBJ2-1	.	TGTGCCAGCAGCTTAGTTGGTAGGGGGAATGAGCAGTTCTTC	CASSLVGRGNEQFF
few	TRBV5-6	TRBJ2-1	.	TGTGCCAGCATAGGGGGGCTCCACTCCTACAATGAGCAGTTCTTC	CASIGGLHSYNEQFF
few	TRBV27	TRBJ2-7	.	TGTGCCAGCAGTTTTGGCGGGACTGCCTACGAGCAGTACTTC	CASSFGGTAYEQYF
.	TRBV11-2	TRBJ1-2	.	TGTGCCAGCAGCCACCCGACAGAGTCTAACTATGGCTACACCTTC	CASSHPTESNYGYTF
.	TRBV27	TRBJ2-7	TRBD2	TGTGCCAGCGGACCGGGGGGGTTTGCCTACGAGCAGTACTTC	CASGPGGFAYEQYF
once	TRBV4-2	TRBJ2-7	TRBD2	TGTGCCAGCAGCCCGACGGAAACGGGGGGTCCCTACGAGCAGTACTTC	CASSPTETGGPYEQYF
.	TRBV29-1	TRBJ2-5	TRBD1	TGCAGCGTTGAAACCCTGGACAGGGCTTTGGAGACCCAGTACTTC	CSVETLDRALETQYF
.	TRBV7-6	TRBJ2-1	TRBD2	TGTGCCAGCAGCCCCTCCAGCGGGGCTTACTACAATGAGCAGTTCTTC	CASSPSSGAYYNEQFF
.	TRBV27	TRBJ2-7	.	TGTGCCAGCAGCACACTAGGTGTCGAGCAGTACTTC	CASSTLGVEQYF
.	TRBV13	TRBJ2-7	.	TGTGCCAGCAGCTCCGGAGAAAGCTCCTACGAGCAGTACTTC	CASSSGESSYEQYF
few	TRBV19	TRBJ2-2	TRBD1	TGTGCCAGTAGTCTCACAGGGGTTAACACCGGGGAGCTGTTTTTT	CASSLTGVNTGELFF
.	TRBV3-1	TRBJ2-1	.	TGTGCCAGCAGCCAAGAGCCAAACAACAATGAGCAGTTCTTC	CASSQEPNNNEQFF
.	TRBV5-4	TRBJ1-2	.	TGTGCCAGCACCTATGAGGGAGGCTCTAACTATGGCTACACCTTC	CASTYEGGSNYGYTF
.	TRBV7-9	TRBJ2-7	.	TGTGCCAGCAGCGCTAGGGACGGCTACGAGCAGTACTTC	CASSARDGYEQYF
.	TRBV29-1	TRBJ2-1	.	TGCAGCGTTAACCGGGACACACCCTACAATGAGCAGTTCTTC	CSVNRDTPYNEQFF
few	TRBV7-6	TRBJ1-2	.	TGTGCCAGCAGCCCGTCGTCAGGGTTTGGCTACACCTTC	CASSPSSGFGYTF
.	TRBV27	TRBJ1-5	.	TGTGCCGGCAGTTTATCTTTCGGGGAGGGCCAGCATTTT	CAGSLSFGEGQHF
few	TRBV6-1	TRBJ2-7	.	TGTGCCAGCAGCGAGGGACAACCCTACGAGCAGTACTTC	CASSEGQPYEQYF
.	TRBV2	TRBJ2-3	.	TGTGCCAACCAGATAACGGGGCCTAGAGATACGCAGTATTTT	CANQITGPRDTQYF
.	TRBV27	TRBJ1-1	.	TGTGCCAGCAGTTTTTCAGGGATCACTGAAGCTTTCTTT	CASSFSGITEAFF
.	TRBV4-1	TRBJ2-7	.	TGCGCCAGCAGCCCGTCACAAGAATTACTTTACGAGCAGTACTTC	CASSPSQELLYEQYF
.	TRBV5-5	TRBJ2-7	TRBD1	TGTGCCAGCAGCTTGGCCTGGGGACAGGGGGACGAGCAGTACTTC	CASSLAWGQGDEQYF
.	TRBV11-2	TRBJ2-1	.	TGTGCCAGCAGCTTTTTCGTCAGCGGGCTCAATGAGCAGTTCTTC	CASSFFVSGLNEQFF
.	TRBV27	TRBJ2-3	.	TGTGCCAGCAGTTTCGGGGCGAGCACAGATACGCAGTATTTT	CASSFGASTDTQYF